Shown below are 8 T cell receptor beta chains from a single sample sequenced in a study of early T cells in non-severe SARS-CoV-2 infection. TCRdb reprocessed the 5' RACE reads with MiXCR, giving one entry per CDR3 protein. This sample has tens of thousands of distinct CDR3 sequences, with over 10% found just once. The specimen was whole blood. These receptors were taken from an adult who was a healthcare worker with PCR-confirmed SARS-CoV-2 infection or an uninfected control (not recorded which).

As concerns this clonotype: The germline gene is not matched at one end of the junction; a read error may be the cause. V is TRBV20-1 and J is TRBJ2-7; 11 bases match TRBD2. The CDR3 has 15 residues. The germline V gene has CDR1 DFQATT and CDR2 SNEGSKA (reference sequence). CDR3 coding DNA: TGCAGTGCTAGTACTCTAGCGGGAGGCCCGTACGGGCAGTACTTC. It encodes CSASTLAGGPYGQYF.

Many counts were recorded for this clonotype. The V and J genes are TRBV7-9 and TRBJ2-7; 9 nucleotides match TRBD2. Germline CDR1 SEHNR, CDR2 FQNEAQ (reference sequence). Trimming removed 3 bases from V and 7 bases from J; junction bases left unmatched: 4. The CDR3 has 13 residues. CDR3 protein: CASSLGLAGEQYF. The CDR3 DNA sequence: TGTGCCAGCAGCTTGGGGCTAGCGGGGGAGCAGTACTTC.

This clonotype was seen just once. The chain couples TRBV5-6 to TRBJ2-1, with 12 bases aligning to TRBD2. Looked up from germline, CDR1 is SGHDT and CDR2 is YYEEEE. Unmatched junction bases numbered 7, after V lost 4 bases and J lost 8 bases. This CDR3 contains 15 residues. The CDR3 DNA reads TGTGCCAGCAGCCAGACTAGCGGGAGCTGGGATGAGCAGTTCTTC. Its translation is CASSQTSGSWDEQFF.

The chain employs TRBV7-9 and TRBJ2-1, with 8 bases identical to TRBD2. The trim removed 6 bases at V and 8 bases at J, leaving 12 bases unmatched. The germline V gene encodes CDR1 SEHNR and CDR2 FQNEAQ (reference sequence). This CDR3 spans 15 amino acids. The CDR3 DNA reads TGTGCCAGCAGTCGAAGCGGGAGCCCCGATCATGAGCAGTTCTTC. Amino acid sequence: CASSRSGSPDHEQFF.

This clonotype was recorded at least ten times. The rearrangement links TRBV5-4 to TRBJ2-1; D ambiguous. This CDR3 contains 15 residues. V was shortened by 2 bases and J by 5 bases, with 14 bases between the two germline ends. Germline CDR1 SGHNT, CDR2 YYREEE (reference sequence). In DNA form, the CDR3 reads TGTGCCAGCAGCTTCCCAAGCGACTGGAACAATGAGCAGTTCTTC. Residues: CASSFPSDWNNEQFF. The whole variable domain, remainder taken from reference TRBV5-4 and TRBJ2-1, is ETGVTQSPTHLIKTRGQQVTLRCSSQSGHNTVSWYQQALGQGPQFIFQYYREEENGRGNFPPRFSGLQFPNYSSELNVNALELDDSALYLCASSFPSDWNNEQFFGPGTRLTVL.

This sequence joins TRBV28 and TRBJ2-5; 14 bases align to TRBD2. Germline CDR1 MDHEN, CDR2 SYDVKM. Trimming took 2 bases from V and 5 from J; bases not matched to a gene: 1. The CDR3 runs 15 residues. Here the CDR3 DNA reads TGTGCCAGCAGTTTAGGGACTAGCGGGAGTGAGACCCAGTACTTC. Translating it yields CASSLGTSGSETQYF. Filled out from reference TRBV28 and TRBJ2-5, the complete variable domain reads DVKVTQSSRYLVKRTGEKVFLECVQDMDHENMFWYRQDPGLGLRLIYFSYDVKMKEKGDIPEGYSVSREKKERFSLILESASTNQTSMYLCASSLGTSGSETQYFGPGTRLLVL.

There are many counts of this clonotype. The genes are TRBV18 and TRBJ1-5; D is undetermined. The V end lost 4 bases, the J end lost 2 bases, and 21 bases lay between the germline ends. The CDR3 contains 18 residues. Germline CDR1 reads KGHSH; CDR2 reads LQKENI. CDR3 nucleotides: TGTGCCAGCTCACTTACCCCGGTCAAGCCACAAGGCAATCAGCCCCAGCATTTT. As protein: CASSLTPVKPQGNQPQHF.

The chain links TRBV29-1 to TRBJ1-1, with D possibly TRBD1 on 5 matching bases. The CDR3 spans 11 residues. The V and J ends lost 7 bases and 8 bases respectively, with 14 bases between them. Looked up from germline, CDR1 is SQVTM and CDR2 is ANQGSEA. This CDR3 reads CSANQGGEAFF. CDR3 nucleotides: TGCAGCGCAAATCAGGGAGGCGAAGCTTTCTTT.